The source of this T cell receptor beta chain is a study of blood T cell repertoires in COVID-19. Study-wide context: PBMCs, B-cell-depleted T cells, or T cells were the source of the cDNA or gDNA that made up the material.

TCRdb keeps only in-frame clones here, not all; method: immunoSEQ multiplex PCR. The data show roughly 98,000 clones, 85% seen once. This CDR3 comprises 15 residues. The V end was cut by 4 bases, the J end by 0 bases, with 11 bases between. Germline V gene sequence: CDR1 SGHRS, CDR2 YFSETQ. Sequenced sample: peripheral blood. This receptor was identified in a woman in her 70s with active or convalescent COVID-19. The chain has TRBV5-1 and TRBJ2-1; weak D call: TRBD2 (6 bases). The CDR3 reads CASSVLGGSYNEQFF. CDR3 DNA: TGCGCCAGCAGCGTTCTGGGGGGCTCCTACAATGAGCAGTTCTTC.